The clone carrying this TCR beta chain has only one observation. Its specificity is unknown. This CDR3 spans 19 amino acids. The V gene's germline CDR1 is SGHDN and CDR2 FVKESK. Unmatched junction bases numbered 11, after V lost 1 base and J lost 4 bases. Primed by a sample-barcoded 5' primer and a J-beta primer mix, a second PCR proceeded for roughly 6 to 12 cycles. TCRdb used MiXCR to reprocess the 5' RACE reads, holding one entry per CDR3 protein. The data show around 280,000 distinct CDR3 sequences, with roughly 26% seen just once and approximately 30% held by the top ten. Each sample gave at least 6.5 million isolated PBMCs. The entry originates in a study of blood T cells in healthy people across ages. Findings of the study overall: Age advanced and TCR beta diversity per million T cells fell, roughly linearly.

This chain links TRBV14 with TRBJ2-3, with 13 bases identical to TRBD2. Sequencing was performed on blood. This clonotype was sampled from a woman aged 70-85 years in good health. CDR3 coding DNA: TGTGCCAGCAGCCAAGCCAAGCCAACTAGCGGGGGGGCAGCAGATACGCAGTATTTT. It is translated as CASSQAKPTSGGAADTQYF.